Listed below are T cell receptor beta chains from one sample, sequenced in a study of T cell responses to AZD1222 COVID-19 vaccine. Profiled with immunoSEQ multiplex PCR; TCRdb holds only in-frame clones, not every one. The profile shows tens of thousands of clones, around nine tenths of them singletons. Sequenced here: peripheral blood, sampled on day 0 of MenACWY control vaccination. The receptors come from an adult in good health. The conserved cysteine and the conserved F or W are not part of the CDR3 here.

j_call v_call cdr3_aa
TRBJ1-6 TRBV6-1 ASSGGAGKGANSPLH
TRBJ1-3 TRBV2 ASSGLGGNTIY
TRBJ1-1 TRBV19 ASTPEGGTGRTEAF
TRBJ2-3 TRBV28 ASKLSGREGDTQY
TRBJ1-1 TRBV5-1 ASSALTGDGTEAF
TRBJ2-7 TRBV2 ASRYSGVYEQY
TRBJ1-1 TRBV15 ATTSRQTDTEAF
TRBJ2-3 TRBV4-1 ASSHGQGPTDTQY
TRBJ2-5 TRBV5-1 ASSLNSVREETQY
TRBJ1-6 TRBV14 ASSRGQNNSPLH
TRBJ1-5 TRBV7-3 ASSLSSQNQPQH
TRBJ2-4 TRBV12-3/TRBV12-4 ASSEIAKNIQY
TRBJ2-7 TRBV5-4 ASSYQGGREQY
TRBJ1-3 TRBV27 ASSLTGDSSGNTIY
TRBJ1-4 TRBV7-8 ASSLEGQGTEKLF
TRBJ1-1 TRBV18 ASSPPSAHTEAF
TRBJ2-5 TRBV28 ASSFTSGSKETQY
TRBJ2-5 TRBV7-8 ASSLLPSLKETQY
TRBJ2-1 TRBV24-1 ATSVGGPSYNEQF
TRBJ1-2 TRBV19 ASSPIGGPAMDGYT
TRBJ2-2 TRBV12-3/TRBV12-4 ASSLASGELF
TRBJ2-1 TRBV4-2 ASSPRDREGNEQF
TRBJ2-3 TRBV6-5 ASSLGPEGTDTQY
TRBJ2-3 TRBV5-6 ASSFQGADTQY
TRBJ1-2 TRBV19 ASSSRGGPNYGYT
TRBJ1-4 TRBV19 ASSPDPGPDEKLF